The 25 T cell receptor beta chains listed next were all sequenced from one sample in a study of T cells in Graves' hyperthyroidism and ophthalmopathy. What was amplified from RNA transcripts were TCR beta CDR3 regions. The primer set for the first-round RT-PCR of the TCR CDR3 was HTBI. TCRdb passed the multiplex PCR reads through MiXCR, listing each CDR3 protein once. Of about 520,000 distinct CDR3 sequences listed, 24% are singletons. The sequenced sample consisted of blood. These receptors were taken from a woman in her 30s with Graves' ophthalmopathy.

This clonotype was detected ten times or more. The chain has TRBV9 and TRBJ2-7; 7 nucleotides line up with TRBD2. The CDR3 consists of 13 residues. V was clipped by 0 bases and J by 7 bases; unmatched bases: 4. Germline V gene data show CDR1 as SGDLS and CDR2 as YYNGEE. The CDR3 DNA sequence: TGTGCCAGCAGCGTAGGGCAGGGAGGGGAGCAGTACTTC. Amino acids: CASSVGQGGEQYF.

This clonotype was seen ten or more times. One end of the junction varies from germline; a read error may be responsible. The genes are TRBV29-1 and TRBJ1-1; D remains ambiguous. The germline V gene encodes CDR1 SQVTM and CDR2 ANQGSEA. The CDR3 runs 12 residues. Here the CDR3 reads CSVQVRNIEAFF. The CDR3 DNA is TGCAGCGTGCAAGTACGGAACATTGAAGCTTTCTTT.

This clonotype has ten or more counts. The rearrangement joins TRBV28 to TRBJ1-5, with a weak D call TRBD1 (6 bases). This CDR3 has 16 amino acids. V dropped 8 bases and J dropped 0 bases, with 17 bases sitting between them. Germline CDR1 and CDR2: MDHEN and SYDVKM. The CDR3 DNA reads TGTGCCAGCTGGGGGCAGGGCTTATATAGCAATCAGCCCCAGCATTTT. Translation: CASWGQGLYSNQPQHF. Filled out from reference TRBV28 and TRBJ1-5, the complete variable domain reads DVKVTQSSRYLVKRTGEKVFLECVQDMDHENMFWYRQDPGLGLRLIYFSYDVKMKEKGDIPEGYSVSREKKERFSLILESASTNQTSMYLCASWGQGLYSNQPQHFGDGTRLSIL.

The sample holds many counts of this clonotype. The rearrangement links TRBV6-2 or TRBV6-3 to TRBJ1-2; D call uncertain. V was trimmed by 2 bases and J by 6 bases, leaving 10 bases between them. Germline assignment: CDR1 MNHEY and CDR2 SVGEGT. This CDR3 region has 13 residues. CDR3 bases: TGTGCCAGCAGTTACGGAGGCGAAAATGGCTACACCTTC. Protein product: CASSYGGENGYTF.

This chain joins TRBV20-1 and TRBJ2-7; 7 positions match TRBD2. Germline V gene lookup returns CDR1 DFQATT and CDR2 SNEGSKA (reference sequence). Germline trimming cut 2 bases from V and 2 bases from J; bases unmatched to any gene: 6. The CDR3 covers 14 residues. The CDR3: CSARIWTRPYEQYF. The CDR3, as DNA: TGCAGTGCTAGAATCTGGACTAGACCCTACGAGCAGTACTTC.

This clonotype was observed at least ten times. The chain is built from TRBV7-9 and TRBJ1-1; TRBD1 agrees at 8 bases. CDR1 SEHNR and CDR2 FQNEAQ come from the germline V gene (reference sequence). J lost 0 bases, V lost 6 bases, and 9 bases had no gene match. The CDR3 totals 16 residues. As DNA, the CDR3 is TGTGCCAGCAGACTGGGACAGGCGTCCTTGAACACTGAAGCTTTCTTT. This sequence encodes CASRLGQASLNTEAFF.

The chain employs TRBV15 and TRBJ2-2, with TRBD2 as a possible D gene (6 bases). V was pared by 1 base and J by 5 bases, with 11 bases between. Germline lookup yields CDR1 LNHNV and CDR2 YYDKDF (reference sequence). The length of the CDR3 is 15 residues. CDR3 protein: CATSRAQGGTGELFF. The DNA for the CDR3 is TGTGCCACCAGCAGAGCGCAGGGAGGTACCGGGGAGCTGTTTTTT.

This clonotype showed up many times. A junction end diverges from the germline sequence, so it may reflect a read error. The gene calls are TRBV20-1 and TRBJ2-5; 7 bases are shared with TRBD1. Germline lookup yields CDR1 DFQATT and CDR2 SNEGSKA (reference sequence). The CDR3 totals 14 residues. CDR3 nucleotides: TGCAGTGTTAGAACCACGCAGGGGGACGGGACCCAGTACTTC. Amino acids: CSVRTTQGDGTQYF.

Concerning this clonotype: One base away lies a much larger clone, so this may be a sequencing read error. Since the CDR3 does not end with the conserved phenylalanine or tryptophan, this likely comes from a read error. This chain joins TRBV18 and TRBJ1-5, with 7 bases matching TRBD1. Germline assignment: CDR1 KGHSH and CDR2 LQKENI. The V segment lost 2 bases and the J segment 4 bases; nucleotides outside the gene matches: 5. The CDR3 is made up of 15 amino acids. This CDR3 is CASSPTTGKNQPQHV. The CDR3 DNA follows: TGTGCCAGCTCACCAACGACAGGGAAGAATCAGCCCCAGCATGTT.

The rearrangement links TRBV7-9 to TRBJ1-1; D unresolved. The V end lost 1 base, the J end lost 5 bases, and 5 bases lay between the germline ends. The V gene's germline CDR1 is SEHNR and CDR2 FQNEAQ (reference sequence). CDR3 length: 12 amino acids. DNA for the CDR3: TGTGCCAGCAGCTTAGAGGCTACTGAAGCTTTCTTT. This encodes CASSLEATEAFF.

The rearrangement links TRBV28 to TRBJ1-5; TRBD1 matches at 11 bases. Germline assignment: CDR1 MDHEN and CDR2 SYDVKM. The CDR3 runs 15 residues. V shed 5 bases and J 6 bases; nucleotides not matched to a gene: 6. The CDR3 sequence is CASSPPGQGGQPQHF. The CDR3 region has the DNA TGTGCCAGCAGTCCCCCGGGACAGGGGGGTCAGCCCCAGCATTTT.

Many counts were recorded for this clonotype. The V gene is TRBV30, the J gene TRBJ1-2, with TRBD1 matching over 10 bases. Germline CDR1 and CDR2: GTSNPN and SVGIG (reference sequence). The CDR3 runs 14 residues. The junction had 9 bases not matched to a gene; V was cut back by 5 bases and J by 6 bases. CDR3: CAWVIEDRGHGYTF. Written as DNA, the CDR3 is TGTGCCTGGGTTATAGAAGACAGGGGGCATGGCTACACCTTC.

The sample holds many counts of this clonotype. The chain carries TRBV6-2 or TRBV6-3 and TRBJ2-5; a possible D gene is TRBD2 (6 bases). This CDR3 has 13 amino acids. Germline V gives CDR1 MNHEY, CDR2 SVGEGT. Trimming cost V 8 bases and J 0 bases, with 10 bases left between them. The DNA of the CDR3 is TGTGCCAGCGTCCGGGGGAACCAAGAGACCCAGTACTTC. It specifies CASVRGNQETQYF.

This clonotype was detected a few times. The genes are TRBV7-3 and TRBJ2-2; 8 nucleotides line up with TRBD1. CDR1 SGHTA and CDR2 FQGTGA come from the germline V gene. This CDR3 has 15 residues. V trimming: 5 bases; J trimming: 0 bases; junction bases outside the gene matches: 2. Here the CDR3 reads CASSQTGANTGELFF. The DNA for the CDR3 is TGTGCCAGCAGCCAGACAGGGGCGAACACCGGGGAGCTGTTTTTT.

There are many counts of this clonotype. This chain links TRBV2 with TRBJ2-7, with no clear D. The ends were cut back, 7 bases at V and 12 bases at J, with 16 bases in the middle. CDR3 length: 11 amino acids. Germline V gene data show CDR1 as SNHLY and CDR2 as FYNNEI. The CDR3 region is CASTRGEGRYF. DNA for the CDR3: TGTGCCAGCACTAGAGGAGAAGGTCGGTACTTC.

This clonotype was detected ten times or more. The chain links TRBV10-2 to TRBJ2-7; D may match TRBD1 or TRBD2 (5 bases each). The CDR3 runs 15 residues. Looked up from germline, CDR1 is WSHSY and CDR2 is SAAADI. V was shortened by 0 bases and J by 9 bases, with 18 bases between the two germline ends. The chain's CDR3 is CASSESRGAASRQYF. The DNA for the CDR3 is TGCGCCAGCAGTGAGTCCAGAGGGGCCGCAAGCCGGCAGTACTTC.

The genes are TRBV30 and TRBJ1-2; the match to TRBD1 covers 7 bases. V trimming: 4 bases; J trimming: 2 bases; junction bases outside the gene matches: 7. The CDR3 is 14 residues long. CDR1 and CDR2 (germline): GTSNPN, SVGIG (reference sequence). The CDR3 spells CAWTPATGNYGYTF. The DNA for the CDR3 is TGTGCCTGGACCCCCGCGACAGGGAACTATGGCTACACCTTC.

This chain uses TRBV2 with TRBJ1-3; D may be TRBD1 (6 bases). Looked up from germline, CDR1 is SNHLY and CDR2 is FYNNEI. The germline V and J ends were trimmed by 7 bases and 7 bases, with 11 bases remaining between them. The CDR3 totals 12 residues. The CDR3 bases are TGTGCCAGCATGACAGGAGGTAACACCATATATTTT. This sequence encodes CASMTGGNTIYF.

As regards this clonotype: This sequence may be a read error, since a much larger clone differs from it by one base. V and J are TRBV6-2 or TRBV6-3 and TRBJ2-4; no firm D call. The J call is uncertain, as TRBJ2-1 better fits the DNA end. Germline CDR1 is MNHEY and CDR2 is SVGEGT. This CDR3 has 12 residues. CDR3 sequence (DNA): TGTGCCAGCAGCCAGACTGAAAACATTCAGTTCTTC. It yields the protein CASSQTENIQFF.

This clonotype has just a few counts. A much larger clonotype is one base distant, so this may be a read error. The CDR3 nucleotides read TGCGCCAGCAACCAAGATCTTGGCAGGGCGGAATACGAGCAGTACTTC. Translation: CASNQDLGRAEYEQYF. The genes are TRBV4-1 and TRBJ2-7; TRBD1 might be the D (5 bases). CDR1 is MGHRA and CDR2 is YSYEKL in the germline V gene. The CDR3 is made up of 16 amino acids.

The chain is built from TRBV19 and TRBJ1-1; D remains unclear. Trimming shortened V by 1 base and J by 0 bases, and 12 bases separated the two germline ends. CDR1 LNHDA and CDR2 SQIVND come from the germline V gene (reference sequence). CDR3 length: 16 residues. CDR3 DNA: TGTGCCAGTAGTATAGGCTTACGGAACATGAACACTGAAGCTTTCTTT. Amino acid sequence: CASSIGLRNMNTEAFF.

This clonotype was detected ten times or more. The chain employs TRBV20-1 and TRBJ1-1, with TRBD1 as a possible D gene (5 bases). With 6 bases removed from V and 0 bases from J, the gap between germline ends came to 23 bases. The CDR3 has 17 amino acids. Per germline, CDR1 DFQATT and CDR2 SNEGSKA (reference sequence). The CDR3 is CSASRSPTDSMNTEAFF. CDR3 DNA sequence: TGCAGTGCCTCTCGTAGCCCCACTGACAGCATGAACACTGAAGCTTTCTTT.

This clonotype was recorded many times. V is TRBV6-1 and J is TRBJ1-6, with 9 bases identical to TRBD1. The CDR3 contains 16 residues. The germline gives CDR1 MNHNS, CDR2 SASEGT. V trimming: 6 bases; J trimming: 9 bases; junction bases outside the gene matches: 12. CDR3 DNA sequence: TGTGCCAGCAGAGAACCGGGACAGGGACGCCGTTCACCCCTCCACTTT. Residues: CASREPGQGRRSPLHF.

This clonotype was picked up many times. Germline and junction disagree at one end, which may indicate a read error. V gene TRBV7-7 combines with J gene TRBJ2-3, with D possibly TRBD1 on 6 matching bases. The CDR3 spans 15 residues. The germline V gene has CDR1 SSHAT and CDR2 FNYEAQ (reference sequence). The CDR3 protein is CASSPTGLRGDTQYF. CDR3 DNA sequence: TGTGCTAGCAGCCCCACAGGGCTTAGGGGAGATACGCAGTATTTT.

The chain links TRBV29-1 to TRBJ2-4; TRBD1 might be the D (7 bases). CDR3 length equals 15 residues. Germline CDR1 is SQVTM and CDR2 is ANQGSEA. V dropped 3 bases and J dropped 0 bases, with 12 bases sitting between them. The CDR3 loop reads CSVERQGLAKNIQYF. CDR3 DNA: TGCAGCGTTGAGAGACAGGGACTAGCCAAAAACATTCAGTACTTC.